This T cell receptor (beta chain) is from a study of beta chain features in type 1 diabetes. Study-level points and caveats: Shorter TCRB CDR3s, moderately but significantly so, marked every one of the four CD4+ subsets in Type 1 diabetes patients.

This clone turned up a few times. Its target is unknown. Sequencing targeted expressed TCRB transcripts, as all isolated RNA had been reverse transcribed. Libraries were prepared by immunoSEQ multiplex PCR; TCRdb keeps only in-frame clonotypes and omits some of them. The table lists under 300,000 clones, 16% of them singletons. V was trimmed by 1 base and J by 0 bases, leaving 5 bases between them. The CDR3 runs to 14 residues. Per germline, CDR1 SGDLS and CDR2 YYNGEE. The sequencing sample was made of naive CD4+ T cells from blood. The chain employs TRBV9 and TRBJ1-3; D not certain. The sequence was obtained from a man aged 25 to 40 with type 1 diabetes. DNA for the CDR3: TGTGCCAGCAGCGTAAGCAGCTCTGGAAACACCATATATTTT. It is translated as CASSVSSSGNTIYF.